These T cell receptor beta chains were read from a single sample in a study of T cells in Graves' hyperthyroidism and ophthalmopathy. TCRdb independently ran MiXCR on the multiplex PCR reads; one entry per CDR3 protein. The sample shows around 560,000 distinct CDR3 sequences, 16% of them seen only once. Sequences were obtained from blood. The source is a woman younger than 30 with Graves' hyperthyroidism. Each CDR3 is given with its conserved first and last residue. A D gene is named only where the DNA matches it firmly. Clone size, where shown, is once, few, many, or a class for clones that have expanded.

TRBJ2-3 TRBV7-2 TRBD1 - TGTGCCAGCAGCTTAGGTCGGACAGGGATGAGCACAGATACGCAGTATTTT CASSLGRTGMSTDTQYF
TRBJ2-2 TRBV6-6 - many TGTGCCAGCAGTTACGGAAGGACAGCGAACACCGGGGAGCTGTTTTTT CASSYGRTANTGELFF
TRBJ1-5 TRBV7-2 - many TGTGCCAGCAGCCCTCAGTCCAATCAGCCCCAGCATTTT CASSPQSNQPQHF
TRBJ2-1 TRBV7-2 - many TGTGCCAGCAGCTTAGAATCGGGGGTTTACAATGAGCAGTTCTTC CASSLESGVYNEQFF
TRBJ2-1 TRBV27 TRBD1 few TGTGCCAGCAGTCTATTTGCAGGGGGCAATGAGCAGTTCTTC CASSLFAGGNEQFF
TRBJ2-3 TRBV18 TRBD2 many TGTGCCAGCTCACCCAATAGCGGGGGCGCCACAGATACGCAGTATTTT CASSPNSGGATDTQYF
TRBJ2-3 TRBV6-1 TRBD1 - TGTGCCAGCTCTTCCACGTTCCCGGGACAGGGGCACACAGATACGCAGTATTTT CASSSTFPGQGHTDTQYF
TRBJ2-3 TRBV20-1 - many TGCAGTGCTACCCCCGGGACCCTTGCCGGGGTGACGCAGTATTTT CSATPGTLAGVTQYF
TRBJ2-1 TRBV2 - - TGTGCCAGCAACCCGCCGGGACAAACCTACAATGAGCAGCTCTTC CASNPPGQTYNEQLF
TRBJ2-1 TRBV6-1 - - TGTGCCAGCAGTGAAGGGGACCAACCTCAGTTCTTC CASSEGDQPQFF
TRBJ2-7 TRBV27 - - TGTGCCAGCAGTCCTTCGACGGGTGAGAGCTCCTACGAGCAGTACTTC CASSPSTGESSYEQYF